The 16 T cell receptor beta chains below come from one sample, sequenced in a study of T cells in Graves' hyperthyroidism and ophthalmopathy. Researchers amplified the TCR beta CDR3 regions from RNA transcripts. A first-round RT-PCR of the TCR CDR3 used the HTBI primer set. TCRdb re-derived calls from the multiplex PCR reads in MiXCR, one entry per CDR3 protein. The data contain more than 300,000 distinct CDR3 sequences, roughly 14% of them singletons. Sequencing used blood. These receptors came from a woman aged 25-40 years with Graves' hyperthyroidism.

This clonotype was seen repeatedly, ten times or more. The chain carries TRBV2 and TRBJ2-2; D not certain. Trimming pared 2 bases from V and 2 bases from J, leaving 6 bases between. The CDR3 covers 14 residues. Germline CDR1 SNHLY, CDR2 FYNNEI. The CDR3 sequence: CASSERHNTGELFF. CDR3 nucleotides: TGTGCCAGCAGTGAAAGACACAACACCGGGGAGCTGTTTTTT.

In this sample, this clonotype turned up once. At one boundary the junction diverges from the germline segment, which might be a read error. The chain employs TRBV7-3 and TRBJ2-1; 14 positions match TRBD2. The CDR3 is 16 amino acids. CDR1 is SGHTA and CDR2 is FQGTGA in the germline V gene. The CDR3 sequence is CASGLMGLAGVGEQFF. CDR3 DNA: TGTGCCAGCGGCTTAATGGGACTAGCGGGAGTGGGCGAGCAGTTCTTC.

A few counts support this clonotype. The genes are TRBV12-3 or TRBV12-4 and TRBJ2-7, with a possible D match to TRBD2 (6 bases). Between the trimmed V and J ends, which lost 6 bases and 4 bases, there was a span of 10 bases. This CDR3 has 12 amino acids. The CDR3 here is CASRSSVYEQYF. The CDR3, as DNA: TGTGCCAGCAGATCTAGCGTTTACGAGCAGTACTTC.

The rearrangement joins TRBV11-2 to TRBJ1-6; 9 bases match TRBD1. Germline V gene data show CDR1 as SGHAT and CDR2 as FQNNGV. The CDR3 has 15 residues. J lost 10 bases, V lost 2 bases, and 6 bases had no gene match. CDR3 amino acids: CASSLTQGAGSPLHF. For the CDR3, the DNA is TGTGCCAGCAGCTTAACACAGGGGGCCGGGTCACCCCTCCACTTT.

This clonotype was counted many times. The genes are TRBV29-1 and TRBJ2-7; D may be TRBD1 or TRBD2 (5 bases each). The germline gives CDR1 SQVTM, CDR2 ANQGSEA. This CDR3 is 15 amino acids long. V was trimmed by 4 bases and J by 0 bases, leaving 16 bases between them. Here the CDR3 reads CSVGGSSASSYEQYF. In nucleotides, the CDR3 is TGCAGCGTTGGGGGGTCAAGCGCGAGCTCCTACGAGCAGTACTTC.

This clonotype was found many times. The CDR3 DNA sequence: TGTGCCACCAGGGAGGGCGCGCGAAACGAGCAGTTCTTC. Translated: CATREGARNEQFF. The V and J genes are TRBV24-1 and TRBJ2-1; D is perhaps TRBD2 (6 bases). The V end lost 7 bases, the J end lost 10 bases, and 16 bases lay between the germline ends. Germline V gene lookup returns CDR1 KGHDR and CDR2 SFDVKD. This CDR3 is 13 amino acids long.

Worth noting for this clonotype: It may be a read error: a sequence one base away is much more abundant. This chain links TRBV28 with TRBJ1-1; D is ambiguous. Germline V gene sequence: CDR1 MDHEN, CDR2 SYDVKM. The CDR3 extends over 12 amino acids. The CDR3 loop is CASSSENTEALF. DNA for the CDR3: TGTGCCAGCAGTTCAGAGAACACTGAAGCTCTCTTT. Using reference TRBV28 and TRBJ1-1 for the parts outside the CDR3, the full variable domain is DVKVTQSSRYLVKRTGEKVFLECVQDMDHENMFWYRQDPGLGLRLIYFSYDVKMKEKGDIPEGYSVSREKKERFSLILESASTNQTSMYLCASSSENTEALFGQGTRLTVV.

A few counts support this clonotype. The J gene is TRBJ2-1, the V gene TRBV20-1; 8 bases are a match to TRBD1. Germline assignment: CDR1 DFQATT and CDR2 SNEGSKA (reference sequence). After removal of 4 bases from V and 6 bases from J, the junction contained 8 bases not matched to a gene. The CDR3 covers 14 residues. DNA of the CDR3: TGCAGTGCTACCGACAGGGGAAAGGGCAATGAGCAGTTCTTC. It specifies CSATDRGKGNEQFF.

This clonotype was observed a few times. The chain links TRBV7-9 to TRBJ2-7; perhaps D is TRBD1 or TRBD2 (5 bases each). V was clipped by 3 bases and J by 7 bases, with 10 bases between them. Looked up from germline, CDR1 is SEHNR and CDR2 is FQNEAQ (reference sequence). This CDR3 spans 12 amino acids. The CDR3 region has the DNA TGTGCCAGCAGCTTTCAGAGGGGTGAGCAGTACTTC. Its protein is CASSFQRGEQYF.

In its sample, this clonotype was seen many times. The rearrangement joins TRBV28 to TRBJ2-1, with D perhaps TRBD1 or TRBD2 (7 bases each). CDR1 is MDHEN and CDR2 is SYDVKM in the germline V gene. Trimming pared 4 bases from V and 4 bases from J, leaving 20 bases between. The CDR3 runs 17 residues. The CDR3 spells CASSSRRGAGQYNEQFF. The CDR3 region has the DNA TGTGCCAGCAGTTCCCGCCGGGGAGCGGGACAGTACAATGAGCAGTTCTTC.

This clonotype was detected ten times or more. The rearrangement uses TRBV2 and TRBJ2-7; 9 nucleotides agree with TRBD1. Germline CDR1 reads SNHLY; CDR2 reads FYNNEI. This CDR3 region has 13 residues. Trimming at V came to 7 bases and at J to 4 bases, leaving 5 bases not matched to a gene. Here the CDR3 reads CASIRDRAYEQYF. The CDR3 DNA follows: TGTGCCAGCATTCGGGACAGGGCGTACGAGCAGTACTTC.

This clonotype has a handful of counts. The rearrangement joins TRBV30 to TRBJ1-4; tentatively, D is TRBD1 (5 bases). CDR1 and CDR2 (germline): GTSNPN, SVGIG (reference sequence). The CDR3 totals 12 residues. V dropped 0 bases and J dropped 7 bases, with 6 bases sitting between them. CDR3 residues: CAWSVQGEKLFF. The CDR3 nucleotides read TGTGCCTGGAGTGTGCAGGGTGAAAAACTGTTTTTT.

Note on this clonotype: One end of the junction fails to match germline, which may point to a read error. The V call is TRBV7-9, the J call TRBJ2-5; D might be TRBD1 or TRBD2, each matching 6 bases. Per germline, CDR1 SEHNR and CDR2 FQNEAQ (reference sequence). The CDR3 is 16 amino acids. The CDR3 protein is CASAMGGGMSAEAQYF. The CDR3 coding sequence is TGTGCCAGCGCGATGGGGGGCGGGATGTCTGCAGAGGCCCAGTACTTC.

In its sample, this clonotype was seen once. Being one base from a much bigger clone, this may be a read error. V gene TRBV29-1 combines with J gene TRBJ2-3; D may be TRBD1 (5 bases). The CDR3 contains 13 residues. V was trimmed by 2 bases and J by 2 bases, leaving 8 bases between them. The germline CDR1 and CDR2 sequences are SQVTM and ANQGSEA. The CDR3 reads CSVERGSTDTQYF. CDR3 DNA: TGCAGCGTTGAAAGGGGATCCACAGATACGCAGTATTTT.

On this clonotype itself: The junction does not match germline at one end; this may be a read error. The chain couples TRBV29-1 to TRBJ2-3, with D perhaps TRBD1 (5 bases). CDR1 is SQVTM, CDR2 ANQGSEA, per germline. The CDR3 is made up of 14 amino acids. CDR3 nucleotides: TGCAGCGTTGCCGGGCTGTATGGCACAGGTACGCAGTATTTT. This gives the protein CSVAGLYGTGTQYF.

The rearrangement uses TRBV2 and TRBJ1-1, with no clear D. This CDR3 contains 12 residues. The ends were cut back, 2 bases at V and 4 bases at J, with 5 bases in the middle. CDR1 SNHLY and CDR2 FYNNEI come from the germline V gene. The CDR3, as DNA: TGTGCCAGCAGTGAACTACTCACTGAAGCTTTCTTT. Its translation is CASSELLTEAFF. Looking up the rest from reference TRBV2 and TRBJ1-1 gives the full variable domain: EPEVTQTPSHQVTQMGQEVILRCVPISNHLYFYWYRQILGQKVEFLVSFYNNEISEKSEIFDDQFSVERPDGSNFTLKIRSTKLEDSAMYFCASSELLTEAFFGQGTRLTVV.